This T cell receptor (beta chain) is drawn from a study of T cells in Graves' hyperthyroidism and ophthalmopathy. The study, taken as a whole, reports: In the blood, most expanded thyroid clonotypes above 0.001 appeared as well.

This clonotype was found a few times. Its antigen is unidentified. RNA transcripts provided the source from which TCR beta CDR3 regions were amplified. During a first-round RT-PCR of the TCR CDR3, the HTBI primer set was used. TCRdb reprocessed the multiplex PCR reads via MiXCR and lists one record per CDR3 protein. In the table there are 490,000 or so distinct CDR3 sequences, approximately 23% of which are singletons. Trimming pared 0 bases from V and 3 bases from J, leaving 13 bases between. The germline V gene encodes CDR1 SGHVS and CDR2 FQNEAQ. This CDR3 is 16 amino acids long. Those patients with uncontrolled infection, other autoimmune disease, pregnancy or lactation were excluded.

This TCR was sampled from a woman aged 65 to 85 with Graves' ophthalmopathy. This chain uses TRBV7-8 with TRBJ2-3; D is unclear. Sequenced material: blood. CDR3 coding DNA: TGTGCCAGCAGCTTAGCGGGCCCTTTGGGGACAGATACGCAGTATTTT. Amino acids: CASSLAGPLGTDTQYF.